This T cell receptor (gamma chain) was retrieved from a study of Vδ1+ human thymocytes. V dropped 0 bases and J dropped 5; count of bases not matched to a gene: 13. The length of the CDR3 is 16 residues. Germline loops: CDR1 GITISATS, CDR2 ISYDGTV (reference sequence). The template was reverse-transcribed extracted RNA. The CDR3 regions were amplified by multiplex PCR from V-gene primers to a constant-region primer. TCRdb reran clone calling via CATT on the multiplex PCR reads. The data contain about 22,000 gamma-chain clones, approximately 15% of them seen just once; the ten biggest clones take up 1.5% to 2%. On this clone: Its target is unknown.

Study conclusions and caveats: In the thymus, TRG and TRD repertoires looked highly polyclonal with Gaussian CDR3 lengths.

The receptor was isolated from a child under three years old who had congenital heart surgery. The chain couples TRGV9 to TRGJ1 or TRGJ2. Sequencing was performed on Vdelta1+ gamma-delta thymocytes from the thymus. Indicated subset: FACS-sorted CD3+ TCRalphabeta- TCRVdelta1+ TCRVdelta2- thymocytes. For the CDR3, the DNA is TGTGCCTTGTGGGAGGTGCATGCCTACTTGGATTATAAGAAACTCTTT. This codes for CALWEVHAYLDYKKLF.